Below, 17 T cell receptor beta chains from the same sample are listed, as sequenced in a study of cytomegalovirus exposure and HLA in healthy donors. Vbeta (60) and Jbeta (13) primers were used in the PCR. Profiling relied on immunoSEQ multiplex PCR, and the TCRdb table lists in-frame clones only, not all of them. The sample lists approximately 170,000 clones; less than 75% were seen once. The sample consisted of PBMCs. These receptors were obtained from a girl aged 10-17 years in good health and CMV-seronegative.

The CDR3 region is CASRLAPYEQYF. The CDR3 coding sequence is TGTGCCAGCAGGTTAGCCCCCTACGAGCAGTACTTC. J is TRBJ2-7 and V is TRBV6-1; no clear D. Germline loops: CDR1 MNHNS, CDR2 SASEGT. V was pared by 6 bases and J by 2 bases, with 8 bases between. CDR3 length: 12 residues.

The chain is built from TRBV10-3 and TRBJ1-5; no definite D call. Germline loops: CDR1 ENHRY, CDR2 SYGVKD. This CDR3 has 14 residues. The V end lost 0 bases, the J end lost 5 bases, and 8 bases lay between the germline ends. The CDR3 DNA reads as TGTGCCATCAGTGAGTCGCGGAGCGATCAGCCCCAGCATTTT. This codes for CAISESRSDQPQHF.

This sequence joins TRBV5-8 and TRBJ2-5; D perhaps matches TRBD2 (6 bases). Germline loops: CDR1 SGHTS, CDR2 YDEGEE. V lost 3 bases, J lost 6 bases, and 21 bases lay in between. The CDR3 length is 16 residues. Here the CDR3 DNA reads TGTGCCAGCAGCTCATTCGCAGGGAGGACCGTGCAGACCCAGTACTTC. Protein sequence: CASSSFAGRTVQTQYF.

This clone was seen only a few times. The chain uses TRBV7-3 and TRBJ2-1; no reliable D call. The ends were cut back, 1 base at V and 0 bases at J, with 10 bases in the middle. Per the germline V gene, CDR1 is SGHTA and CDR2 is FQGTGA. The CDR3 is 16 residues long. This chain's CDR3 is CASSLSPESSYNEQFF. CDR3 sequence (DNA): TGTGCCAGCAGCTTAAGTCCGGAGAGCTCCTACAATGAGCAGTTCTTC.

This clone was observed a handful of times. The chain has TRBV7-3 and TRBJ2-1; 8 nucleotides line up with TRBD1. In germline, CDR1 is SGHTA, CDR2 FQGTGA. This CDR3 is 16 amino acids long. V gave up 0 bases and J gave up 9 bases; unmatched junction bases: 10. The CDR3 region has the DNA TGTGCCAGCAGCTTAACGAGTAGGACAGGGAGTAGTGAGCAGTTCTTC. It encodes CASSLTSRTGSSEQFF.

The V and J genes are TRBV6-5 and TRBJ2-7; tentative D call: TRBD2 (6 bases). The V end lost 6 bases, the J end lost 5 bases, and 17 bases lay between the germline ends. The V gene's germline CDR1 is MNHEY and CDR2 SVGAGI. The CDR3 totals 14 residues. CDR3 loop: CASSPGTGPHEQYF. CDR3 coding DNA: TGTGCCAGCAGCCCCGGGACTGGCCCACACGAGCAGTACTTC.

This clone was counted a single time. The J gene is TRBJ2-7, the V gene TRBV5-6, with TRBD1 as a possible D gene (6 bases). Per the germline V gene, CDR1 is SGHDT and CDR2 is YYEEEE. Trimming pared 3 bases from V and 7 bases from J, leaving 17 bases between. The length of the CDR3 is 14 residues. CDR3 sequence (DNA): TGTGCCAGCAGCTACCGGACAGATCGGAGGGAGCAGTACTTC. It codes for CASSYRTDRREQYF.

The chain recombines TRBV15 with TRBJ2-2, with D perhaps TRBD2 (5 bases). This CDR3 contains 14 residues. Trimming left V 1 base short and J 4 bases short, with 7 bases between. The germline CDR1 and CDR2 sequences are LNHNV and YYDKDF (reference sequence). The CDR3 region is CATSRVRGTGELFF. The CDR3 DNA is TGTGCCACCAGCAGAGTTCGGGGCACCGGGGAGCTGTTTTTT.

The chain joins TRBV5-1 to TRBJ1-2; maybe TRBD1 (6 bases). CDR3 length: 15 amino acids. Germline assignment: CDR1 SGHRS and CDR2 YFSETQ. V was clipped by 4 bases and J by 3 bases, with 16 bases between them. DNA for the CDR3: TGCGCCAGCAGCCAGTCACAGGGAATAGACTATGGCTACACCTTC. Residues: CASSQSQGIDYGYTF.

The chain links TRBV9 to TRBJ2-1; D gene ambiguous. CDR3 length: 17 residues. The ends were cut back, 4 bases at V and 2 bases at J, with 19 bases in the middle. Germline CDR1 reads SGDLS; CDR2 reads YYNGEE. The CDR3 region is CASSPPRGAIPYNEQFF. CDR3 nucleotides: TGTGCCAGCAGCCCCCCTAGAGGTGCCATCCCCTACAATGAGCAGTTCTTC.

There are a few counts of this clone. This chain uses TRBV25-1 with TRBJ2-1; D unclear. Per the germline V gene, CDR1 is MGHDK and CDR2 is SYGVNS. V was clipped by 1 base and J by 4 bases, with 8 bases between them. CDR3 length equals 14 residues. The chain's CDR3 is CASSEFPQYNEQFF. In nucleotides, the CDR3 is TGTGCCAGCAGTGAATTTCCGCAGTACAATGAGCAGTTCTTC.

The chain links TRBV29-1 to TRBJ2-3, with D tentatively TRBD2 (5 bases). The V and J ends lost 3 bases and 6 bases respectively, with 10 bases between them. The CDR3 has 12 residues. CDR1 and CDR2 (germline): SQVTM, ANQGSEA. The CDR3 DNA sequence: TGCAGCGTTGACACCTCGGGGGATACGCAGTATTTT. Translated, it gives CSVDTSGDTQYF.

This chain connects TRBV5-1 to TRBJ2-7; maybe TRBD2 (6 bases). The CDR3 runs 14 residues. V lost 1 base, J lost 6 bases, and 14 bases lay in between. The germline V gene has CDR1 SGHRS and CDR2 YFSETQ. Here the CDR3 reads CASSLSGTDSEQYF. The CDR3 region has the DNA TGCGCCAGCAGCTTGTCGGGGACTGATTCCGAGCAGTACTTC.

In this sample, this clone turned up a few times. The chain couples TRBV4-1 to TRBJ2-5, with 7 bases identical to TRBD1. The CDR3 consists of 12 residues. The V gene end was trimmed by 2 bases and the J gene end by 14 bases; junction bases not matched to a gene: 8. Germline V gene lookup returns CDR1 MGHRA and CDR2 YSYEKL. CDR3 region: CASSQLNRGPYF. As DNA, the CDR3 is TGCGCCAGCAGCCAACTTAACAGGGGACCTTACTTC.

This chain links TRBV27 with TRBJ1-6; D perhaps matches TRBD1 (5 bases). V gave up 2 bases and J gave up 2 bases, with 7 bases separating them. The CDR3 totals 15 residues. The V gene's germline CDR1 is MNHEY and CDR2 SMNVEV (reference sequence). The CDR3 nucleotides read TGTGCCAGCAGTTTAGGGGCCACCTATAATTCACCCCTCCACTTT. This gives the protein CASSLGATYNSPLHF.

This clone has more than one count but fewer than ten. CDR3 loop: CATSRDSSAPGQPQHF. The CDR3 DNA follows: TGTGCCACCAGCAGAGATAGTAGTGCTCCGGGACAGCCCCAGCATTTT. The chain combines TRBV15 with TRBJ1-5, with D unclear. CDR1 and CDR2 from the germline V gene are LNHNV and YYDKDF (reference sequence). This CDR3 contains 16 residues. Trimming shortened V by 0 bases and J by 7 bases, and 16 bases separated the two germline ends.

This clone occurred once. The genes are TRBV19 and TRBJ1-1; D not certain. V lost 3 bases to trimming and J lost 4 bases, with 9 bases between them. CDR3 length: 13 amino acids. Germline V gene data show CDR1 as LNHDA and CDR2 as SQIVND (reference sequence). CDR3 nucleotide sequence: TGTGCCAGTAGTATGAACCGGGGCACTGAAGCTTTCTTT. Translating gives CASSMNRGTEAFF.